The 5 T cell receptor beta chains below were found in one sample sequenced in a study of post-analysis software for immune sequencing data. Study conclusions and caveats: Patients used four to six TRBV segments, including TRBV5-6, TRBV5-1 and TRBV20-1, more often than controls.

Unique molecular identifiers were carried by the TCR beta cDNA libraries. From the PCR reads, TCRdb called clonotypes with MiXCR, one entry per CDR3 protein. The sample has 650,000 to 900,000 distinct CDR3 sequences, approximately 44% seen once; the top ten hold roughly 5.2%. The antigens for these receptors are not known. Material: blood. The receptors were sampled from a girl under 18 with multiple sclerosis.

This clonotype was detected a few times. V gene TRBV5-1 combines with J gene TRBJ2-3; 9 nucleotides match TRBD2. The CDR3 covers 16 residues. Trimming took 3 bases from V and 2 from J; bases not matched to a gene: 7. The V gene's germline CDR1 is SGHRS and CDR2 YFSETQ. As DNA, the CDR3 is TGCGCCAGCAGCTCACTGACTAGCGGTACCACAGATACGCAGTATTTT. Translated: CASSSLTSGTTDTQYF.

The V call is TRBV4-1, the J call TRBJ2-1; weak D call: TRBD1 (6 bases). CDR1 is MGHRA, CDR2 YSYEKL, per germline. CDR3 length: 16 residues. Trimming cost V 5 bases and J 9 bases, with 23 bases left between them. The CDR3 is CASSTWTETPDGEQFF. The CDR3 DNA reads TGCGCCAGCAGCACCTGGACAGAAACCCCTGATGGTGAGCAGTTCTTC.

The J gene is TRBJ2-1, the V gene TRBV9; D tentatively reads TRBD1 or TRBD2 (5 bases each). Per the germline V gene, CDR1 is SGDLS and CDR2 is YYNGEE. V was shortened by 0 bases and J by 10 bases, with 14 bases between the two germline ends. CDR3 length equals 14 residues. CDR3 in amino acids: CASSVGGSGAEQFF. Here the CDR3 DNA reads TGTGCCAGCAGCGTAGGTGGGAGTGGGGCGGAGCAGTTCTTC.

The chain uses TRBV29-1 and TRBJ1-5, with D possibly being TRBD1 (6 bases). Germline loops: CDR1 SQVTM, CDR2 ANQGSEA. The CDR3 is 13 amino acids. Deletions cut 6 bases from V and 5 bases from J, with 14 bases between. CDR3 nucleotide sequence: TGCAGCGTCGGTGGGGGCGCGGATCAGCCCCAGCATTTT. This gives the protein CSVGGGADQPQHF.

This clonotype was observed a handful of times. The chain has TRBV12-3 or TRBV12-4 and TRBJ2-1; perhaps TRBD2 as D (6 bases). Trimming removed 6 bases from V and 14 bases from J, with 20 bases in between. The CDR3 extends over 13 amino acids. The CDR3 reads CASSRWGDLRKFF. The CDR3 DNA sequence: TGTGCCAGCAGCCGGTGGGGGGACCTGAGAAAGTTCTTC.